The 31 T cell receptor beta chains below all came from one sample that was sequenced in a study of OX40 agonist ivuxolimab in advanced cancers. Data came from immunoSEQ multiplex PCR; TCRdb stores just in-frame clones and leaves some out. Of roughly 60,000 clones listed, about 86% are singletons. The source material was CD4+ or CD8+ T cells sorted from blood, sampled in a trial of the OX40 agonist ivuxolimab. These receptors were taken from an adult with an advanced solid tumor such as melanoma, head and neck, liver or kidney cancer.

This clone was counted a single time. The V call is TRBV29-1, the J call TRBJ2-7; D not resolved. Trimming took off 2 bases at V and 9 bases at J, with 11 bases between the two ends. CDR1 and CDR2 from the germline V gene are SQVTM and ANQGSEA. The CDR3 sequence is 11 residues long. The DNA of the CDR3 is TGCAGCGTTGAACTTCCCGGTGGGCAGTACTTC. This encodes CSVELPGGQYF.

CDR3 in amino acids: CASSSDGGHYGYTF. The CDR3, as DNA: TGTGCCAGCAGCTCCGATGGTGGCCACTATGGCTACACCTTC. The gene calls are TRBV5-5 and TRBJ1-2, with no clear D. Trimming removed 3 bases from V and 3 bases from J, with 12 bases in between. The CDR3 spans 14 residues. Germline CDR1 is SGHKS and CDR2 is YYEKEE (reference sequence). The variable domain in full, completed from reference TRBV5-5 and TRBJ1-2, reads DAGVTQSPTHLIKTRGQQVTLRCSPISGHKSVSWYQQVLGQGPQFIFQYYEKEERGRGNFPDRFSARQFPNYSSELNVNALLLGDSALYLCASSSDGGHYGYTFGSGTRLTVV.

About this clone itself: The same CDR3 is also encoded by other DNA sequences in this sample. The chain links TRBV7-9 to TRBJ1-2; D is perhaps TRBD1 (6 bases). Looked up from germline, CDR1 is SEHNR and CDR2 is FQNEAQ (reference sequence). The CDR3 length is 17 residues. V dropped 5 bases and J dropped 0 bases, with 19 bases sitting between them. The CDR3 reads CASSPGRLRDTNYGYTF. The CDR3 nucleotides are TGTGCCAGCAGCCCCGGACGTCTACGGGACACTAACTATGGCTACACCTTC.

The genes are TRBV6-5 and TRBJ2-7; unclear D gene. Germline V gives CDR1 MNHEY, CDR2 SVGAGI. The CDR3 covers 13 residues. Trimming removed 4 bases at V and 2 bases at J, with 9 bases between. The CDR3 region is CASSFAVTYEQYF. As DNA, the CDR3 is TGTGCCAGCAGTTTCGCAGTTACCTACGAGCAGTACTTC.

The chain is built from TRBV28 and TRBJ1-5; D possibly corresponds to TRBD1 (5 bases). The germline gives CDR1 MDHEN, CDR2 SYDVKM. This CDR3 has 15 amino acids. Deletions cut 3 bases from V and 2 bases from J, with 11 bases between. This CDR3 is CASSFSQGRNQPQHF. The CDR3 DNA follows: TGTGCCAGCAGTTTTTCGCAGGGTCGCAATCAGCCCCAGCATTTT.

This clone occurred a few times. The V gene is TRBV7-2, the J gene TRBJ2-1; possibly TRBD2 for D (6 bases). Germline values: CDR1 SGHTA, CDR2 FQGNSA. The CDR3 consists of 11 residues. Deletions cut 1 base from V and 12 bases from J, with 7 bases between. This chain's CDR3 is CASSLVGGQFF. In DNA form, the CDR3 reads TGTGCCAGCAGCTTAGTGGGGGGGCAGTTCTTC.

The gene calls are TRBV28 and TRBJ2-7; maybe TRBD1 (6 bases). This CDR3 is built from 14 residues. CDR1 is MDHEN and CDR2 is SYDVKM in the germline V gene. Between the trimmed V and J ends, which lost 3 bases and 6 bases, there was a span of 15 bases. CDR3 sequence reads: CASSLTGSRREQYF. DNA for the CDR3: TGTGCCAGCAGTTTGACAGGTTCCCGCCGCGAGCAGTACTTC.

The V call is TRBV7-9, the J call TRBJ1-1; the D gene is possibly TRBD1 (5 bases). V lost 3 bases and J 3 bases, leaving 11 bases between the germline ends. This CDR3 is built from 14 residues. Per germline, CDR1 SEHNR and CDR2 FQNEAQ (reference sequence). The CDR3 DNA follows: TGTGCCAGCAGCTTTTTTGGGGGGGACACTGAAGCTTTCTTT. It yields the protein CASSFFGGDTEAFF.

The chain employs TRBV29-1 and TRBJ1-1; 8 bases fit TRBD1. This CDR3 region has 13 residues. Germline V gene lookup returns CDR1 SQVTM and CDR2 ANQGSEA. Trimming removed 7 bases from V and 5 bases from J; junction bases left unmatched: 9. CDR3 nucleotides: TGCAGCGACGGCAGGGGGCTCGGAACTGAAGCTTTCTTT. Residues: CSDGRGLGTEAFF.

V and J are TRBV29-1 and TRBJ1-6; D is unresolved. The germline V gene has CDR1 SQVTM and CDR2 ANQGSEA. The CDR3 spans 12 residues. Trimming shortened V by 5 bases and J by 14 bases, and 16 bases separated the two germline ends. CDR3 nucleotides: TGCAGCGTTACCCCCCTGGATTCGTCCCTCCACTTT. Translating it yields CSVTPLDSSLHF.

The CDR3 sequence: CASSFTAEPFF. The CDR3 region has the DNA TGTGCCAGCAGCTTTACAGCGGAACCTTTCTTT. The chain couples TRBV11-3 to TRBJ1-1; D is unresolved. With 3 bases removed from V and 12 bases from J, the gap between germline ends came to 11 bases. This CDR3 contains 11 residues. Germline CDR1 reads SGHNT; CDR2 reads YENEEA.

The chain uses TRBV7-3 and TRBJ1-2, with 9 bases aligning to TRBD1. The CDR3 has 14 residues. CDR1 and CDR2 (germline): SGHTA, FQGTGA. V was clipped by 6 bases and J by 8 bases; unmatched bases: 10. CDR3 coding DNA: TGTGCCAGCAGTCAGGGGACAGGGTCGGGCGGCTACACCTTC. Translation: CASSQGTGSGGYTF.

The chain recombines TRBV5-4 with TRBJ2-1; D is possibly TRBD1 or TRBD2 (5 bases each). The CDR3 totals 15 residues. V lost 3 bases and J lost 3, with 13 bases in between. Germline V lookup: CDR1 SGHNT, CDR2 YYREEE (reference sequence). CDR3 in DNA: TGTGCCAGCAGCTGGGGGACCCCCGACTACAATGAGCAGTTCTTC. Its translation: CASSWGTPDYNEQFF.

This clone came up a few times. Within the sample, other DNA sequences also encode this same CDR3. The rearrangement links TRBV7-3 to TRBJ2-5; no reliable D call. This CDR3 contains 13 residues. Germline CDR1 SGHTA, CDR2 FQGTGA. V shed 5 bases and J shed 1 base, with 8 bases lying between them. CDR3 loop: CASSRELQETQYF. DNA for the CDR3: TGTGCCAGCAGCCGTGAACTCCAAGAGACCCAGTACTTC.

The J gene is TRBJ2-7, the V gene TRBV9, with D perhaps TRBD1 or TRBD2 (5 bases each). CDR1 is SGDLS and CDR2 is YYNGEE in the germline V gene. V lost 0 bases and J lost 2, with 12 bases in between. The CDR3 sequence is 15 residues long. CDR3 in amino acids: CASSVGGDPAYEQYF. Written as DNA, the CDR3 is TGTGCCAGCAGCGTAGGTGGGGACCCCGCCTACGAGCAGTACTTC.

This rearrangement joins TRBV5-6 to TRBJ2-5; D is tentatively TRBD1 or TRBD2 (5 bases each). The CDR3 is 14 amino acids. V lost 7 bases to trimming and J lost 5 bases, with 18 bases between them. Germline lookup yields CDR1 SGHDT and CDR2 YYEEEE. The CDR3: CASFEKTGLETQYF. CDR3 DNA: TGTGCCAGCTTCGAGAAAACGGGGCTGGAGACCCAGTACTTC.

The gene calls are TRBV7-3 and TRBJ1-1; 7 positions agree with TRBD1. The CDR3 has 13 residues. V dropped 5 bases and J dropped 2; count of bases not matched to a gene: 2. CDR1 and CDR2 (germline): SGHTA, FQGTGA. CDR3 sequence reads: CASSRQGNTEAFF. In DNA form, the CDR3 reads TGTGCCAGCAGCCGACAGGGTAACACTGAAGCTTTCTTT.

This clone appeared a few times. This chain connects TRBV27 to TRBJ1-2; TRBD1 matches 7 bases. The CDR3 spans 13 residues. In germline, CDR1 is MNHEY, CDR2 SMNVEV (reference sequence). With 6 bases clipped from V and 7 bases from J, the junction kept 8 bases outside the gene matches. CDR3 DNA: TGTGCCAGCAGGTCGACAGGGTCGGGTGGCTACACCTTC. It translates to CASRSTGSGGYTF.

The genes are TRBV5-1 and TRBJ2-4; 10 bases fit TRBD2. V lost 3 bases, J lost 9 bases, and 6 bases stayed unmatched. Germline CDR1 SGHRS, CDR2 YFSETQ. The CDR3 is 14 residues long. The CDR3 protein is CASSSFLAGAIQYF. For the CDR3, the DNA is TGCGCCAGCAGCTCCTTCCTAGCGGGGGCCATTCAGTACTTC.

As DNA, the CDR3 is TGTGCCAGCAGACTTGGACTATCGAATGAGCAGTTCTTC. It translates to CASRLGLSNEQFF. V and J are TRBV6-6 and TRBJ2-1, with D maybe TRBD2 (6 bases). The CDR3 is 13 amino acids. The ends were cut back, 6 bases at V and 7 bases at J, with 13 bases in the middle. CDR1 MNHNY and CDR2 SVGAGI come from the germline V gene (reference sequence).

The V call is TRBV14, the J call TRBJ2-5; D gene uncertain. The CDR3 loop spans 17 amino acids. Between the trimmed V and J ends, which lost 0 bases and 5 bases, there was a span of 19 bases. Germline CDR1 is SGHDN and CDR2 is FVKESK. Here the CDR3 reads CASSQDVGSLRSETQYF. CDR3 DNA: TGTGCCAGCAGCCAAGATGTTGGCAGTCTCCGGTCCGAGACCCAGTACTTC.

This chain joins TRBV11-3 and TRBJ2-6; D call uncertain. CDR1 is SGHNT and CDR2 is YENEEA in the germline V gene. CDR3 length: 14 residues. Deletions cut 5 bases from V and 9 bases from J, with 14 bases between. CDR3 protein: CASSPPPVGNVLTF. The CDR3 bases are TGTGCCAGCAGCCCCCCCCCGGTTGGCAACGTCCTGACTTTC.

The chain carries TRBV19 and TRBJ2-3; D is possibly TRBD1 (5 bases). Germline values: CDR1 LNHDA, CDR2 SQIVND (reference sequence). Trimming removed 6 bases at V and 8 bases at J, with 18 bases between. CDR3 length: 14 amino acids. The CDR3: CASRGHLEYGTQYF. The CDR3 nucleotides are TGTGCCAGTAGAGGACACCTAGAGTATGGTACGCAGTATTTT.

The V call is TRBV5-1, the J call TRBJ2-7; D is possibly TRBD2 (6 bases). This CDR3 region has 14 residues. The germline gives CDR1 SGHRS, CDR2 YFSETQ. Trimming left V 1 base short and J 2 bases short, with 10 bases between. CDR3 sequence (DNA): TGCGCCAGCAGCTTGCCTAGCGCCACCTACGAGCAGTACTTC. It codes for CASSLPSATYEQYF.

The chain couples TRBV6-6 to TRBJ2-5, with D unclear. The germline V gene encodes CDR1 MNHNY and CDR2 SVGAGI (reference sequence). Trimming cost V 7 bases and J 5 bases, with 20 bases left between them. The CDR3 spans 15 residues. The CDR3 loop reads CASTPARSDRETQYF. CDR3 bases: TGTGCCAGCACCCCTGCGAGGTCCGATCGGGAGACCCAGTACTTC.

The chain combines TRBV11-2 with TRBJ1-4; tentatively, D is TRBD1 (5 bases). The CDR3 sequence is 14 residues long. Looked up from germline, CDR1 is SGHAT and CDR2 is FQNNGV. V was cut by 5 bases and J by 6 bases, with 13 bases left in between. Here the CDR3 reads CASSPDRWDEKLFF. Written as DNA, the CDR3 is TGTGCCAGCAGCCCAGACAGATGGGATGAAAAACTGTTTTTT.

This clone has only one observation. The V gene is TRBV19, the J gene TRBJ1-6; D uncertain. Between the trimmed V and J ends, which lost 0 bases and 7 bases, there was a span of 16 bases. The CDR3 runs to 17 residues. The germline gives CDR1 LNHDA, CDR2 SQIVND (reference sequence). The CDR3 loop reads CASSIDSGPPMNSPLHF. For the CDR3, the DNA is TGTGCCAGTAGTATAGATAGTGGACCCCCTATGAATTCACCCCTCCACTTT.

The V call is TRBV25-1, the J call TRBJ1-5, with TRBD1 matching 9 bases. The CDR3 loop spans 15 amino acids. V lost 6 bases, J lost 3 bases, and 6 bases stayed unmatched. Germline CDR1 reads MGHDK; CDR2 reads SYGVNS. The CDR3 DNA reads TGTGCCAGCAGCGGTACAGGGGGCTTCAATCAGCCCCAGCATTTT. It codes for CASSGTGGFNQPQHF.

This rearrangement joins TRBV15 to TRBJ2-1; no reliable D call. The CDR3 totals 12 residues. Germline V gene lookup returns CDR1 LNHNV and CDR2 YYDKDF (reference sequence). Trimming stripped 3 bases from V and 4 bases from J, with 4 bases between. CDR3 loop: CATSRIYNEQFF. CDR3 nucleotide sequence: TGTGCCACCAGCAGGATATACAATGAGCAGTTCTTC. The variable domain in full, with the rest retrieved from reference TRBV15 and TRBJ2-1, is DAMVIQNPRYQVTQFGKPVTLSCSQTLNHNVMYWYQQKSSQAPKLLFHYYDKDFNNEADTPDNFQSRRPNTSFCFLDIRSPGLGDTAMYLCATSRIYNEQFFGPGTRLTVL.

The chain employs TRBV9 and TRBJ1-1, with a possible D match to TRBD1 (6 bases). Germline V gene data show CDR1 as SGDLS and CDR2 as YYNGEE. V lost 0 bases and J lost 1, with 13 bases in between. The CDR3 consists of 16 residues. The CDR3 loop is CASSVGIGGQNTEAFF. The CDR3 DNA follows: TGTGCCAGCAGCGTAGGTATCGGGGGACAGAACACTGAAGCTTTCTTT.

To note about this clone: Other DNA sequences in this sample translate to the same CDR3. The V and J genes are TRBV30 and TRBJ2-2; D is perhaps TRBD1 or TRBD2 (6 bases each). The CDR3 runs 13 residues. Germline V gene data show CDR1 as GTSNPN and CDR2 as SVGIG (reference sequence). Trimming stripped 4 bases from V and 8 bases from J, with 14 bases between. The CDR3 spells CAWTSRGAGELFF. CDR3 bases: TGTGCCTGGACCTCAAGGGGGGCGGGGGAGCTGTTTTTT.